This T cell receptor (beta chain) was identified in a study of T cell responses to AZD1222 COVID-19 vaccine. Broader study findings: The study found vaccine-associated CD4 TCRs spanning spike, dominant at 160-218 and 743-854. Among the donors, most were white British and more were female, and clonal diversity was possibly underestimated.

Libraries were prepared by immunoSEQ multiplex PCR; TCRdb keeps only in-frame clonotypes and omits some of them. The sample carries 140,000 or so clones, 92% recorded once. The germline V gene encodes CDR1 SGHRS and CDR2 YFSETQ. This CDR3 comprises 15 residues. As to this clone: Antigen unknown. A junction boundary mismatches the germline segment, possibly from a read error.

V gene TRBV5-1 combines with J gene TRBJ2-7; the D gene is possibly TRBD1 (5 bases). This sequence was found in an adult in good health. The input for sequencing was peripheral blood, taken on day 0 of AZD1222 vaccination. For the CDR3, the DNA is TGCGCCAGCAACTTGGAAGGGGTACCATCCTACGAGCAGTACTTC. This translates into CASNLEGVPSYEQYF.